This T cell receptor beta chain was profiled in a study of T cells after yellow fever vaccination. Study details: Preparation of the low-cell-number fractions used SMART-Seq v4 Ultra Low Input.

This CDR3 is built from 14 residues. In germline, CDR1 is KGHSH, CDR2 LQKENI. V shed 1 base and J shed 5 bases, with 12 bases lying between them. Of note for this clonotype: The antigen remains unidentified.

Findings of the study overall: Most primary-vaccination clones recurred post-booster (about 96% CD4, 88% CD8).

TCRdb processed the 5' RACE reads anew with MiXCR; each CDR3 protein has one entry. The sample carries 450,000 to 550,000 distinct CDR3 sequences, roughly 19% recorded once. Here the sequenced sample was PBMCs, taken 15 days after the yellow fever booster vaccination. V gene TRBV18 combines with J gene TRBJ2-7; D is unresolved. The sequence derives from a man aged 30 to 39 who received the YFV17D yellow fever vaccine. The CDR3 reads CASSPRQAPDEQYF. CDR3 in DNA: TGTGCCAGCTCACCACGCCAGGCCCCCGACGAGCAGTACTTC.